The next 21 T cell receptor beta chains were all read from a single sample in a study of glioma-infiltrating T cells after dendritic cell vaccination. The method was immunoSEQ multiplex PCR; TCRdb's version includes in-frame clones alone and lacks a portion of them. The table shows 65,000 to 80,000 clones, with 65% to 90% occurring only once. Sequencing used blood, obtained before dendritic cell vaccination. These receptors all come from a human donor with glioblastoma.

The rearrangement uses TRBV18 and TRBJ1-1; 11 bases are a match to TRBD1. Per germline, CDR1 KGHSH and CDR2 LQKENI. This CDR3 has 14 residues. With 3 bases clipped from V and 11 bases from J, the junction kept 8 bases outside the gene matches. For the CDR3, the DNA is TGTGCCAGCTCACCCGACCGGGACAGGGGGTCGGCTTTCTTT. Translating gives CASSPDRDRGSAFF.

V gene TRBV10-2 combines with J gene TRBJ1-6, with TRBD1 matching over 7 bases. The CDR3 runs 13 residues. Germline trimming cut 10 bases from V and 7 bases from J; bases unmatched to any gene: 7. CDR1 WSHSY and CDR2 SAAADI come from the germline V gene. This CDR3 is CATRTGGNSPLHF. The DNA for the CDR3 is TGCGCCACCAGGACAGGAGGAAATTCACCCCTCCACTTT.

The rearrangement uses TRBV2 and TRBJ1-2; 12 bases match TRBD1. Germline trimming cut 5 bases from V and 7 bases from J; bases unmatched to any gene: 8. The CDR3 extends over 15 amino acids. Per the germline V gene, CDR1 is SNHLY and CDR2 is FYNNEI. CDR3 loop: CASSSPGQGASGYTF. In nucleotides, the CDR3 is TGTGCCAGCAGTTCACCGGGACAGGGGGCGAGTGGCTACACCTTC.

The chain recombines TRBV6-5 with TRBJ1-1, with 7 positions matching TRBD1. The CDR3 length is 16 residues. With 0 bases clipped from V and 6 bases from J, the junction kept 10 bases outside the gene matches. The germline CDR1 and CDR2 sequences are MNHEY and SVGAGI. CDR3 nucleotides: TGTGCCAGCAGTTACTCCCAGGGGGTTTTAGGCGCTGAAGCTTTCTTT. Residues: CASSYSQGVLGAEAFF.

This chain links TRBV4-1 with TRBJ2-2; tentative D call: TRBD1 (5 bases). The CDR3 totals 19 residues. Germline lookup yields CDR1 MGHRA and CDR2 YSYEKL. Trimming took 1 base from V and 4 from J, leaving 22 bases between them. The DNA for the CDR3 is TGCGCCAGCAGCCAAGTGCTACGCCGTAGGGGCGACCTCACCGGGGAGCTGTTTTTT. Translation: CASSQVLRRRGDLTGELFF.

The rearrangement joins TRBV7-9 to TRBJ1-3; a weak D match, TRBD1 (5 bases). Trimming left V 0 bases short and J 0 bases short, with 9 bases between. Germline loops: CDR1 SEHNR, CDR2 FQNEAQ (reference sequence). This CDR3 spans 16 amino acids. The CDR3 sequence is CASSLATVRSGNTIYF. CDR3 bases: TGTGCCAGCAGCTTAGCGACAGTCCGCTCTGGAAACACCATATATTTT.

This clone was detected a few times. The chain employs TRBV2 and TRBJ2-1; TRBD2 matches 13 bases. In germline, CDR1 is SNHLY, CDR2 FYNNEI. The CDR3 loop spans 16 amino acids. Trimming removed 5 bases from V and 8 bases from J; junction bases left unmatched: 9. CDR3: CASSRLAGGLGDEQFF. Written as DNA, the CDR3 is TGTGCCAGCAGTCGACTAGCGGGGGGCCTTGGGGATGAGCAGTTCTTC.

The V call is TRBV2, the J call TRBJ2-7; D gene ambiguous. The V end lost 2 bases, the J end lost 7 bases, and 18 bases lay between the germline ends. The germline V gene encodes CDR1 SNHLY and CDR2 FYNNEI. The CDR3 covers 15 residues. The CDR3 sequence: CASSETRLPNREQYF. The CDR3 region has the DNA TGTGCCAGCAGTGAAACGCGATTACCTAATCGTGAGCAGTACTTC.

The chain carries TRBV7-3 and TRBJ1-1, with a possible D match to TRBD1 (5 bases). CDR1 and CDR2 from the germline V gene are SGHTA and FQGTGA. V gave up 2 bases and J gave up 1 base, with 11 bases separating them. The length of the CDR3 is 15 residues. In DNA, the CDR3 is TGTGCCAGCAGCTTACTCAGGACAACGAACACTGAAGCTTTCTTT. Protein: CASSLLRTTNTEAFF.

The J gene is TRBJ1-2, the V gene TRBV7-2, with a possible D match to TRBD1 (5 bases). The V gene's germline CDR1 is SGHTA and CDR2 FQGNSA. Trimming pared 0 bases from V and 4 bases from J, leaving 12 bases between. The CDR3 consists of 15 residues. CDR3 nucleotides: TGTGCCAGCAGCTTAGCTGGGGCAACTACCTATGGCTACACCTTC. Translation gives CASSLAGATTYGYTF. Supplemented by reference TRBV7-2 and TRBJ1-2, the full variable domain reads GAGVSQSPSNKVTEKGKDVELRCDPISGHTALYWYRQSLGQGLEFLIYFQGNSAPDKSGLPSDRFSAERTGGSVSTLTIQRTQQEDSAVYLCASSLAGATTYGYTFGSGTRLTVV.

The chain recombines TRBV7-2 with TRBJ1-5; D unclear. Deletions cut 1 base from V and 6 bases from J, with 16 bases between. The germline V gene has CDR1 SGHTA and CDR2 FQGNSA. The CDR3 is 16 residues long. CDR3 region: CASSLERDRGSQPQHF. The CDR3 DNA follows: TGTGCCAGCAGCTTAGAGCGTGACCGGGGTAGTCAGCCCCAGCATTTT. Full variable domain (rest looked up from reference TRBV7-2 and TRBJ1-5): GAGVSQSPSNKVTEKGKDVELRCDPISGHTALYWYRQSLGQGLEFLIYFQGNSAPDKSGLPSDRFSAERTGGSVSTLTIQRTQQEDSAVYLCASSLERDRGSQPQHFGDGTRLSIL.

V is TRBV5-1 and J is TRBJ2-7; D possibly corresponds to TRBD2 (6 bases). Trimming pared 0 bases from V and 5 bases from J, leaving 18 bases between. Looked up from germline, CDR1 is SGHRS and CDR2 is YFSETQ. There are 16 residues in the CDR3. Here the CDR3 reads CASSLGSGGEMNEQYF. DNA of the CDR3: TGCGCCAGCAGCTTGGGGTCCGGAGGGGAGATGAACGAGCAGTACTTC. Combining the CDR3 with reference TRBV5-1 and TRBJ2-7 gives the whole variable domain KAGVTQTPRYLIKTRGQQVTLSCSPISGHRSVSWYQQTPGQGLQFLFEYFSETQRNKGNFPGRFSGRQFSNSRSEMNVSTLELGDSALYLCASSLGSGGEMNEQYFGPGTRLTVT.

J is TRBJ2-3 and V is TRBV5-6; 7 nucleotides line up with TRBD1. The CDR3 is 16 residues long. Trimming removed 0 bases from V and 4 bases from J; junction bases left unmatched: 8. From germline, CDR1 is SGHDT and CDR2 YYEEEE. The CDR3 here is CASSLEGRGFSDTQYF. The CDR3 coding sequence is TGTGCCAGCAGCTTGGAGGGCAGGGGGTTTTCAGATACGCAGTATTTT. Combining the CDR3 with reference TRBV5-6 and TRBJ2-3 gives the whole variable domain DAGVTQSPTHLIKTRGQQVTLRCSPKSGHDTVSWYQQALGQGPQFIFQYYEEEERQRGNFPDRFSGHQFPNYSSELNVNALLLGDSALYLCASSLEGRGFSDTQYFGPGTRLTVL.

This chain joins TRBV4-2 and TRBJ2-5, with TRBD2 as a possible D gene (6 bases). Looked up from germline, CDR1 is LGHNA and CDR2 is YNFKEQ. This CDR3 comprises 14 residues. Trimming took off 0 bases at V and 5 bases at J, with 10 bases between the two ends. CDR3 sequence: CASSQDRRGETQYF. The CDR3 DNA is TGTGCCAGCAGCCAAGATAGGAGGGGTGAGACCCAGTACTTC.

This clone came up once. The chain uses TRBV6-1 and TRBJ1-4, with a tentative D call TRBD1 (5 bases). There are 15 residues in the CDR3. CDR1 and CDR2 from the germline V gene are MNHNS and SASEGT. Between the trimmed V and J ends, which lost 7 bases and 6 bases, there was a span of 18 bases. The DNA of the CDR3 is TGTGCCAGCACCGAGCCTAGGGGCGGTCATGAAAAACTGTTTTTT. It translates to CASTEPRGGHEKLFF.

The chain couples TRBV19 to TRBJ2-4; 7 positions agree with TRBD2. This CDR3 comprises 13 residues. Germline V lookup: CDR1 LNHDA, CDR2 SQIVND (reference sequence). With 7 bases clipped from V and 5 bases from J, the junction kept 5 bases outside the gene matches. The CDR3 bases are TGTGCCAGTACCCCCGCGGGGGAAAACATTCAGTACTTC. This translates into CASTPAGENIQYF. Together with reference TRBV19 and TRBJ2-4, the CDR3 gives the full variable domain: DGGITQSPKYLFRKEGQNVTLSCEQNLNHDAMYWYRQDPGQGLRLIYYSQIVNDFQKGDIAEGYSVSREKKESFPLTVTSAQKNPTAFYLCASTPAGENIQYFGAGTRLSVL.

The rearrangement links TRBV6-1 to TRBJ2-5; TRBD2 aligns across 7 bases. The V gene end was trimmed by 5 bases and the J gene end by 1 base; junction bases not matched to a gene: 4. The V gene's germline CDR1 is MNHNS and CDR2 SASEGT. The CDR3 spans 14 residues. CDR3 region: CASSQTSVQETQYF. In DNA, the CDR3 is TGTGCCAGCAGTCAAACTAGCGTCCAAGAGACCCAGTACTTC.

This clone was seen only a few times. The chain links TRBV5-1 to TRBJ2-5; 9 bases are shared with TRBD1. The CDR3 has 14 residues. The germline CDR1 and CDR2 sequences are SGHRS and YFSETQ. With 4 bases clipped from V and 3 bases from J, the junction kept 4 bases outside the gene matches. The CDR3 reads CASSPRQGEETQYF. The CDR3 DNA follows: TGCGCCAGCAGCCCCAGACAGGGGGAAGAGACCCAGTACTTC.

The rearrangement joins TRBV2 to TRBJ1-2; a possible D gene is TRBD1 (5 bases). CDR3 length: 15 amino acids. Per germline, CDR1 SNHLY and CDR2 FYNNEI. V gave up 4 bases and J gave up 1 base, with 13 bases separating them. As DNA, the CDR3 is TGTGCCAGCAGTGTTGGGGCCGGGGGTAACTATGGCTACACCTTC. Protein sequence: CASSVGAGGNYGYTF.

This clone appeared a single time. One end of the junction does not line up with germline, which may come from a read error. This chain connects TRBV2 to TRBJ2-1, with 7 bases that match TRBD1. The CDR3 consists of 14 residues. CDR1 and CDR2 (germline): SNHLY, FYNNEI. CDR3 nucleotide sequence: TGTGCCAGCAATGAACAGGGGATGTACAATGAGCAGTTCTTC. Amino acids: CASNEQGMYNEQFF. The whole variable domain, remainder taken from reference TRBV2 and TRBJ2-1, is EPEVTQTPSHQVTQMGQEVILRCVPISNHLYFYWYRQILGQKVEFLVSFYNNEISEKSEIFDDQFSVERPDGSNFTLKIRSTKLEDSAMYFCASNEQGMYNEQFFGPGTRLTVL.

This chain uses TRBV5-1 with TRBJ2-5, with D possibly being TRBD1 (6 bases). V was pared by 0 bases and J by 4 bases, with 10 bases between. This CDR3 contains 14 residues. Germline CDR1 SGHRS, CDR2 YFSETQ. In nucleotides, the CDR3 is TGCGCCAGCAGCTTGGACAGGGCCAGAGAGACCCAGTACTTC. Translating gives CASSLDRARETQYF.